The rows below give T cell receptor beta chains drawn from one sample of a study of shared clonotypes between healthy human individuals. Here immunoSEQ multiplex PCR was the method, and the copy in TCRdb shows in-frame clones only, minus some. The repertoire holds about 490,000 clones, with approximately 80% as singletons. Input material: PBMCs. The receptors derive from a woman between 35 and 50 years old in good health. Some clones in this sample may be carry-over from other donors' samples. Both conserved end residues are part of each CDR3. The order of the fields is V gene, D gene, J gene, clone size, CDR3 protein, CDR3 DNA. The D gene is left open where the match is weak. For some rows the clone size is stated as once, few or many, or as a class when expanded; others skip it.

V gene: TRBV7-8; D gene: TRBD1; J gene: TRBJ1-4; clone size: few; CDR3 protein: CASSLGGQGRELFF; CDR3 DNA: TGTGCCAGCAGCTTAGGGGGACAGGGGAGGGAACTGTTTTTT
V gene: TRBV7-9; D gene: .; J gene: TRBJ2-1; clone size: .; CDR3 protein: CASSLELSGPYNEQFF; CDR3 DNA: TGTGCCAGCAGTTTAGAACTTAGCGGACCCTACAATGAGCAGTTCTTC
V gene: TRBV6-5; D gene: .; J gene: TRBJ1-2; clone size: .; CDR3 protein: CASRRPQSNYGYTF; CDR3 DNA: TGTGCCAGCAGACGCCCACAGAGTAACTATGGCTACACCTTC
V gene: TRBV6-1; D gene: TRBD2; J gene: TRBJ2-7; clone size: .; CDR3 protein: CASSESASGRSYEQYF; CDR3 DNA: TGTGCCAGCAGTGAATCGGCTAGCGGGAGGTCATACGAGCAGTACTTC
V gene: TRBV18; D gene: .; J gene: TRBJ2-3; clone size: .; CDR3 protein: CASSSEGTDTQYF; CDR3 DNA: TGTGCCAGCTCATCTGAGGGGACAGATACGCAGTATTTT
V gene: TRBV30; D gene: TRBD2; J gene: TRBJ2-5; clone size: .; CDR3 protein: CAWGRAGEGRGETQYF; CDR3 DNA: TGTGCCTGGGGTAGAGCGGGGGAGGGCCGGGGAGAGACCCAGTACTTC
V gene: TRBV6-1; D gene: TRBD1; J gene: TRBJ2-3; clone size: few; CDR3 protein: CASRVPGQGTDTQYF; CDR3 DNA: TGTGCCAGCAGAGTTCCGGGACAGGGCACAGATACGCAGTATTTT
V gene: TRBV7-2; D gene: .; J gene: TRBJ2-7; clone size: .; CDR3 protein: CASSLEAVIYEQYF; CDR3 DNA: TGTGCCAGCAGCTTAGAGGCAGTAATCTACGAGCAGTACTTC
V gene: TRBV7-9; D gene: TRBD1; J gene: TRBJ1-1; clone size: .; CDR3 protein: CASRRGQGANTEAFF; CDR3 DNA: TGTGCCAGCAGGAGGGGACAGGGGGCGAACACTGAAGCTTTCTTT
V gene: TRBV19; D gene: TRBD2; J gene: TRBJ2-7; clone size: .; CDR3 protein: CASSIGGLGNYEQYF; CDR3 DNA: TGTGCCAGTAGTATAGGTGGACTAGGAAACTACGAGCAGTACTTC
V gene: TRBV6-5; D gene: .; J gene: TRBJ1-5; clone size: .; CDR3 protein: CASRAQGEPQHF; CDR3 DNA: TGTGCCAGCAGGGCCCAAGGGGAGCCCCAGCATTTT
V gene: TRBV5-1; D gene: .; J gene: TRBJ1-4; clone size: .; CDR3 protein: CASSLTGTRVGEKLFF; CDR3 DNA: TGCGCCAGCAGCTTAACAGGCACCAGGGTAGGAGAAAAACTGTTTTTT
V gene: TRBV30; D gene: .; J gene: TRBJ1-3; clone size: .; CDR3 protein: CACSPGQVSGNTIYF; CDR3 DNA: TGTGCCTGCAGCCCCGGACAAGTCTCTGGAAACACCATATATTTT
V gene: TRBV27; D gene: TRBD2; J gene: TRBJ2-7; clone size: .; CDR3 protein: CASGMAGGTYEQYF; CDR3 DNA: TGTGCCAGCGGGATGGCGGGGGGGACCTACGAGCAGTACTTC
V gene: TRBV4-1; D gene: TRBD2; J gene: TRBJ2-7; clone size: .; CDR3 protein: CASRRTSGSVEQYF; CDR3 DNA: TGCGCCAGCAGACGGACTAGCGGGAGTGTCGAGCAGTACTTC
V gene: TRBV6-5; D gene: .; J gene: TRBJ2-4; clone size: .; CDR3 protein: CASSTLGTTKNIQYF; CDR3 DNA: TGTGCCAGCAGCACCTTGGGGACAACCAAAAACATTCAGTACTTC
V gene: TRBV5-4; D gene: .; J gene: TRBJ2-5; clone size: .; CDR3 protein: CASSGGGTTQETQYF; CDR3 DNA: TGTGCCAGCAGTGGGGGGGGCACGACACAAGAGACCCAGTACTTC
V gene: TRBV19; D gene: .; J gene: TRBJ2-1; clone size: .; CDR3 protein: CASSAQLVVPYNEQFF; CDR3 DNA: TGTGCCAGTAGCGCCCAGCTAGTAGTTCCCTACAATGAGCAGTTCTTC
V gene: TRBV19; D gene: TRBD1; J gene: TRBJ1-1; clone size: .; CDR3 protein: CASSLQTGGSTEAFF; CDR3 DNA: TGTGCCAGTAGTCTACAGACAGGGGGGAGCACTGAAGCTTTCTTT
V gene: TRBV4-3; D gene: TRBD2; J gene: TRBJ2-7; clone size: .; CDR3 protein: CASSQALLADQYEQYF; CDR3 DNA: TGCGCCAGCAGCCAAGCCCTCCTAGCGGACCAATACGAGCAGTACTTC
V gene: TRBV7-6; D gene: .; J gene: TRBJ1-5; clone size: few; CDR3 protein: CASSFRNQPQHF; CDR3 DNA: TGTGCCAGCAGCTTCCGCAATCAGCCCCAGCATTTT
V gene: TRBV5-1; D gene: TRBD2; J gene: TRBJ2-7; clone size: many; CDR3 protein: CASSLSGSTNYEQYF; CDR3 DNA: TGCGCCAGCAGCCTTAGCGGGAGTACCAACTACGAGCAGTACTTC
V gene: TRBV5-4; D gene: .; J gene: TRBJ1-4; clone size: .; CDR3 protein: CASSLRGGEKLFF; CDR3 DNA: TGTGCCAGCAGCTTGAGGGGGGGTGAAAAACTGTTTTTT
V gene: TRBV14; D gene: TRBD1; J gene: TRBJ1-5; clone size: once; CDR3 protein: CASSQGAGGDQPQHF; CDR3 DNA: TGTGCCAGCAGCCAAGGGGCAGGGGGCGACCAGCCCCAGCATTTT
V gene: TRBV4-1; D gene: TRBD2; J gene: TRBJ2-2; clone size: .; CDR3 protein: CASSHRLALNTGELFF; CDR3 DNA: TGCGCCAGCAGCCATAGACTAGCGTTAAACACCGGGGAGCTGTTTTTT
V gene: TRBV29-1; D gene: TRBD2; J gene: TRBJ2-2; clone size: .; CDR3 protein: CSVVPSGRAAVGELFF; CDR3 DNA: TGCAGCGTTGTCCCTAGCGGGAGGGCCGCGGTCGGGGAGCTGTTTTTT
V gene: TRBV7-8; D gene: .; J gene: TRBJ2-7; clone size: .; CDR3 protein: CASSLQGEQYF; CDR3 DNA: TGTGCCAGCAGCTTACAGGGGGAGCAGTACTTC
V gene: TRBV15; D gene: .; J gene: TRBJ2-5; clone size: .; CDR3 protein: CATSREKGGFETQYF; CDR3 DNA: TGTGCCACCAGCAGAGAAAAGGGGGGTTTTGAGACCCAGTACTTC
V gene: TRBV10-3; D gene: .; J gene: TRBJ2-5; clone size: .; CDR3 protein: CAISPGHQETQYF; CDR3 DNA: TGTGCCATCAGTCCGGGACACCAAGAGACCCAGTACTTC
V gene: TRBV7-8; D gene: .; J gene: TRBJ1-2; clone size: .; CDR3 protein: CASSPRTEIYGYTF; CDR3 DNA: TGTGCCAGCAGCCCCAGGACAGAGATCTATGGCTACACCTTC
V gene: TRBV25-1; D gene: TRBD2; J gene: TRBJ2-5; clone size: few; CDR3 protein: CASSEFAGVGETQYF; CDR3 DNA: TGTGCCAGCAGTGAATTTGCGGGAGTAGGGGAGACCCAGTACTTC
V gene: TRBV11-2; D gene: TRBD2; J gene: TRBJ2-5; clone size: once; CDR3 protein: CASSLGRVGETQYF; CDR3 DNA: TGTGCCAGCAGCCTCGGGAGGGTGGGGGAGACCCAGTACTTC
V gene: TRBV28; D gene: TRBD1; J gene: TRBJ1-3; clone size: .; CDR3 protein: CAIRGTASGNTIYF; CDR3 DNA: TGTGCCATCCGCGGGACAGCCTCTGGAAACACCATATATTTT
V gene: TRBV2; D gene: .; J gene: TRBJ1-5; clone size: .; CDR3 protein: CASSEALPEGPQHF; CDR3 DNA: TGTGCCAGCAGTGAAGCGCTTCCTGAAGGGCCCCAGCATTTT
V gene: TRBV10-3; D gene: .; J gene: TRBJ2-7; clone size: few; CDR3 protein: CAIRQTERGPEYEQYF; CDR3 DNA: TGTGCCATCAGACAGACAGAGAGAGGCCCCGAATACGAGCAGTACTTC
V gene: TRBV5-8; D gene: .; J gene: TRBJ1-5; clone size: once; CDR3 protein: CASRPNRARRNQPQHF; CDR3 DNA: TGTGCCAGCAGACCTAACCGGGCCCGGAGGAATCAGCCCCAGCATTTT
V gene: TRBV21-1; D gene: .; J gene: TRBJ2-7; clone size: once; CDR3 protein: CASSKGRTREQYF; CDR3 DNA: TGTGCCAGCAGCAAGGGCAGGACTAGGGAGCAGTACTTC
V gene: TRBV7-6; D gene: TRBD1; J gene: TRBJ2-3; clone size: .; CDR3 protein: CASSLGATQGASDTQYF; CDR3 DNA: TGTGCCAGCAGCTTAGGAGCGACGCAGGGGGCTTCAGATACGCAGTATTTT
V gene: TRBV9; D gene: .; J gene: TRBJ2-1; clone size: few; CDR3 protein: CASSVDLFGSLSYNEQFF; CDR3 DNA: TGTGCCAGCAGCGTAGACCTCTTCGGGAGTTTATCCTACAATGAGCAGTTCTTC
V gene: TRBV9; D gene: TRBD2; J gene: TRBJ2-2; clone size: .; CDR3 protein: CASSVGTSGSATGELFF; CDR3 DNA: TGTGCCAGCAGCGTAGGGACTAGCGGGAGTGCGACCGGGGAGCTGTTTTTT
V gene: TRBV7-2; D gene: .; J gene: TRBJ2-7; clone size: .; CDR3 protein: CASSLAGVGVLYEQYF; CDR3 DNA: TGTGCCAGCAGCTTAGCGGGGGTAGGGGTCCTCTACGAGCAGTACTTC
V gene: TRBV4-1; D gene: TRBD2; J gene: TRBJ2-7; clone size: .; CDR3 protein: CASSQELAGFYEQYF; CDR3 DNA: TGCGCCAGCAGCCAAGAGCTAGCGGGGTTCTACGAGCAGTACTTC
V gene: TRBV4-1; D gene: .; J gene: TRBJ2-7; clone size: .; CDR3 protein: CASSHQSGTRYPYEQYF; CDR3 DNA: TGCGCCAGCAGCCACCAATCCGGGACAAGATACCCCTACGAGCAGTACTTC
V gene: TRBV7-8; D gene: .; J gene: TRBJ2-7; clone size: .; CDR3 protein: CASSSDSTLYEQYF; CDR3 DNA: TGTGCCAGCAGCTCGGACTCTACCCTCTACGAGCAGTACTTC
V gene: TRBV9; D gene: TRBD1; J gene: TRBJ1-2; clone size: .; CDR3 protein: CASSVFSGTGKSGYTF; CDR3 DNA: TGTGCCAGCAGCGTATTCTCCGGGACAGGGAAAAGTGGCTACACCTTC
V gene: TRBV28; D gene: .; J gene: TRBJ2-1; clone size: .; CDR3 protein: CASSWGGPPIF; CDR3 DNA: TGTGCCAGCAGTTGGGGAGGCCCCCCGATCTTC
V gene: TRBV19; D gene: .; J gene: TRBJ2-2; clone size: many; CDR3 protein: CASSMAGTFNTGELFF; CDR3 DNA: TGTGCCAGTAGTATGGCCGGGACTTTCAACACCGGGGAGCTGTTTTTT
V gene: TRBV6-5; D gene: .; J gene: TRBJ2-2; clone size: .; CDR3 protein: CASSYPLGGELFF; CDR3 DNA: TGTGCCAGCAGTTACCCCCTTGGCGGGGAGCTGTTTTTT
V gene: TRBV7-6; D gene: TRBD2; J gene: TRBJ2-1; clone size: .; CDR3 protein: CASSRTSDQYNEQFF; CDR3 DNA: TGTGCCAGCAGCCGGACTAGCGACCAATACAATGAGCAGTTCTTC
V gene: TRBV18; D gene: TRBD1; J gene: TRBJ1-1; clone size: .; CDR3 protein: CASSPQGDGETEAFF; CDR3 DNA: TGTGCCAGCTCGCCTCAGGGGGATGGAGAAACTGAAGCTTTCTTT
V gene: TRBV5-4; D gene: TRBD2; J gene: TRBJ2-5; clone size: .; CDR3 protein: CASSSEREGRETQYF; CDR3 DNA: TGTGCCAGCAGTTCAGAGCGGGAGGGGAGGGAGACCCAGTACTTC
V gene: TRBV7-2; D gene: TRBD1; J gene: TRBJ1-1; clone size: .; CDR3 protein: CASSLARGDTEAFF; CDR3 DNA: TGTGCCAGCAGCTTAGCCAGGGGGGACACTGAAGCTTTCTTT
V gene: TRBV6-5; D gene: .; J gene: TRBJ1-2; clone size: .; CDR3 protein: CASRDTNYGYTF; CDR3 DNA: TGTGCCAGCAGAGACACGAACTATGGCTACACCTTC
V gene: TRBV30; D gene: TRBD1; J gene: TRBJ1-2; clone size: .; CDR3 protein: CAWSVLHPVWGQGIGYGYTF; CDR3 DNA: TGTGCCTGGAGTGTACTTCATCCTGTTTGGGGACAGGGAATAGGATATGGCTACACCTTC
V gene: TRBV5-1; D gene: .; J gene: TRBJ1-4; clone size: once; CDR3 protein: CASSLEPFEEKLFF; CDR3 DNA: TGCGCCAGCAGCTTGGAGCCATTTGAGGAAAAACTGTTTTTT
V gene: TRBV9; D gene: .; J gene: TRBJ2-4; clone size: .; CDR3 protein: CASSVAARGMENIQYF; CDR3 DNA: TGTGCCAGCAGCGTAGCTGCCAGGGGAATGGAAAACATTCAGTACTTC
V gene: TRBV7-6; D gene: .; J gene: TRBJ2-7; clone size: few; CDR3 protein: CASSAAGRDSSYEQYF; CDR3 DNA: TGTGCCAGCAGCGCGGCCGGCCGGGACTCTTCTTACGAGCAGTACTTC
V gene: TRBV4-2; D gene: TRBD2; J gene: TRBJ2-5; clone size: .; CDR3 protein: CASSQDPASGSQETQYF; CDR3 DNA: TGTGCCAGCAGCCAAGATCCGGCTAGCGGGAGCCAAGAGACCCAGTACTTC